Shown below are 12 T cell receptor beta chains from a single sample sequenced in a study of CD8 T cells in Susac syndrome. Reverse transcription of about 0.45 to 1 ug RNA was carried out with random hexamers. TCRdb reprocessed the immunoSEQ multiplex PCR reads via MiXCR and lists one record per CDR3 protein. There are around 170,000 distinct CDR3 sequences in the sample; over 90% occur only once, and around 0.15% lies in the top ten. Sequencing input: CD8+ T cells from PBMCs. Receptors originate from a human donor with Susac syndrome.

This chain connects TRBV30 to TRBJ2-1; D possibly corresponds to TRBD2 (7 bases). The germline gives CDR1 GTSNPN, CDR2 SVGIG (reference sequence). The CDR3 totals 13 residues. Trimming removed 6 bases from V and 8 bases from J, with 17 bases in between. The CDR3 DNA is TGTGCCTGTGGGGGGGGCTTTTCATATGAGCAGTTCTTC. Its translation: CACGGGFSYEQFF.

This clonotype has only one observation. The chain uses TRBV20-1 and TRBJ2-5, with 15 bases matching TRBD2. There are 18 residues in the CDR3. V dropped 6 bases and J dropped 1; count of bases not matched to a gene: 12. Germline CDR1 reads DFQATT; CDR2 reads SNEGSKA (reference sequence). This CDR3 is CSASGGTSGGNFQETQYF. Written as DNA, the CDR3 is TGCAGTGCCTCGGGCGGGACTAGCGGGGGGAACTTCCAAGAGACCCAGTACTTC.

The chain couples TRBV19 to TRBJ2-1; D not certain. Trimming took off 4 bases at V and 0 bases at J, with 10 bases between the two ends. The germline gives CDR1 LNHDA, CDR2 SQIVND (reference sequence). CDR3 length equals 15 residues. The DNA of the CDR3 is TGTGCCAGTAGTAGGTCGGCTAGCTCCTACAATGAGCAGTTCTTC. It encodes CASSRSASSYNEQFF.

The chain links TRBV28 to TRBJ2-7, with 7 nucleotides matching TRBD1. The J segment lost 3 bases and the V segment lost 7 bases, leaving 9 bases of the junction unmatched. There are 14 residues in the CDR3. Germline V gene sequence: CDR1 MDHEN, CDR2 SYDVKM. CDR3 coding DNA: TGTGCCAGCACCTCACCCACAGGGGACTACGAGCAGTACTTC. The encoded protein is CASTSPTGDYEQYF. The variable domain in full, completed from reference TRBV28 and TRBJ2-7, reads DVKVTQSSRYLVKRTGEKVFLECVQDMDHENMFWYRQDPGLGLRLIYFSYDVKMKEKGDIPEGYSVSREKKERFSLILESASTNQTSMYLCASTSPTGDYEQYFGPGTRLTVT.

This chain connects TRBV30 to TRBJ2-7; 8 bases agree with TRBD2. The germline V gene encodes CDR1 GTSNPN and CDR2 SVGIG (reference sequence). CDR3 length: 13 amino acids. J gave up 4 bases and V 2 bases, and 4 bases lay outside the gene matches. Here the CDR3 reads CAWSMRGDYEQYF. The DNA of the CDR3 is TGTGCCTGGAGTATGCGGGGGGATTACGAGCAGTACTTC. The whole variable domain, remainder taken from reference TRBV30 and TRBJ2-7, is SQTIHQWPATLVQPVGSPLSLECTVEGTSNPNLYWYRQAAGRGLQLLFYSVGIGQISSEVPQNLSASRPQDRQFILSSKKLLLSDSGFYLCAWSMRGDYEQYFGPGTRLTVT.

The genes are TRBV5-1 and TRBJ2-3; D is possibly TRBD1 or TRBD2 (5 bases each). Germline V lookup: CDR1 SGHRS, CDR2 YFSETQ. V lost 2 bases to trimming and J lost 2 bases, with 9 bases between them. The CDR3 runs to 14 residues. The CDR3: CASSFGTYTDTQYF. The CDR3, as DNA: TGCGCCAGCAGCTTCGGGACCTACACAGATACGCAGTATTTT.

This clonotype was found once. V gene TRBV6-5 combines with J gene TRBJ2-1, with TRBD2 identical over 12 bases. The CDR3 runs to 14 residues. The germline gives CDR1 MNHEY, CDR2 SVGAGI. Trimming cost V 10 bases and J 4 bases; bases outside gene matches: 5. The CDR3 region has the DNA TGTGCCAACGGGACTAGCGGGTTTTACAATGAGCAGTTCTTC. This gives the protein CANGTSGFYNEQFF.

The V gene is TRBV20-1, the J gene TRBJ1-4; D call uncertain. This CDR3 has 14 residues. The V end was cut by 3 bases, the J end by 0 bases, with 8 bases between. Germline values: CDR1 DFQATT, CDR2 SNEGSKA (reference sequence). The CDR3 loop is CSASWSATNEKLFF. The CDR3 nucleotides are TGCAGTGCTAGTTGGTCAGCAACTAATGAAAAACTGTTTTTT.

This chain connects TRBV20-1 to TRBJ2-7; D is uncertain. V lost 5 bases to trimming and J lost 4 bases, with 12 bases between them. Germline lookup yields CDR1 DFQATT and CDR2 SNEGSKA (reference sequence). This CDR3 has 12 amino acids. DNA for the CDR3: TGCAGTGCTTCGGACCAGATGTACGAGCAGTACTTC. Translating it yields CSASDQMYEQYF.

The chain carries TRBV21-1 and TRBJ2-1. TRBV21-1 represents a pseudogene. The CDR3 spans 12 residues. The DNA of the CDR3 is TGTGCCAGCAGCCAACCTGCGGATGAGCAGTTCTTC. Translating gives CASSQPADEQFF.

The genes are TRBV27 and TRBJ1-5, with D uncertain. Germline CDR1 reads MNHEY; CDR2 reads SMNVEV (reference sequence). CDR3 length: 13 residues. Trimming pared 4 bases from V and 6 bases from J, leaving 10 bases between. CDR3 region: CASSSGVGQPQHF. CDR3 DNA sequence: TGTGCCAGCAGTTCGGGCGTGGGTCAGCCCCAGCATTTT.

CDR3: CASSLSSSNYGYTF. The CDR3 coding sequence is TGTGCCAGCAGCTTATCCTCCAGCAACTATGGCTACACCTTC. The chain carries TRBV7-9 and TRBJ1-2; D gene ambiguous. Trimming took 2 bases from V and 2 from J, leaving 9 bases between them. Germline values: CDR1 SEHNR, CDR2 FQNEAQ (reference sequence). This CDR3 has 14 residues.